The entry below describes one T cell receptor (beta chain). Study processing details: Reference gene primer amplification gave estimated nucleated cell counts. TCRdb's table, derived via immunoSEQ multiplex PCR, lists solely in-frame clones and lacks some. Clonal size and the V and J genes are those of that table, whereas D and trimming came from the DNA. The data contain about 340,000 clones, less than 90% of them singletons. The sample is drawn from a study of blood T cell repertoires in COVID-19. Study details: Sources were T cells, B-cell-depleted T cells, or PBMCs; the material itself was cDNA or gDNA.

Enrolment of Seattle patients took place during active infection, and they were followed longitudinally. The receptor was isolated from a woman aged 55-69 years with COVID-19, enrolled during active disease. Specimen: peripheral blood.

CDR3 amino acids: CASTPGTGQNIQYF. CDR3 DNA: TGTGCCAGCACTCCCGGGACAGGGCAAAACATTCAGTACTTC. The chain combines TRBV10-3 with TRBJ2-4; 9 nucleotides align to TRBD1. The CDR3 loop spans 14 amino acids. Germline V CDR1 and CDR2: ENHRY, SYGVKD. Germline trimming cut 10 bases from V and 5 bases from J; bases unmatched to any gene: 9.